This T cell receptor beta chain was sequenced for a study of technical replicates of blood from four donors. Germline CDR1 is SGHNT and CDR2 is YYREEE (reference sequence). The V end was cut by 3 bases, the J end by 2 bases, with 6 bases between. The CDR3 consists of 13 residues. Clones were sequenced by immunoSEQ multiplex PCR, and TCRdb holds only the in-frame ones, with some missing. The sample contains under 95,000 clones, around 94% of which appear only once. The V and J genes are TRBV5-4 and TRBJ2-1; tentatively, D is TRBD2 (6 bases). Sequenced material: T cells isolated from PBMCs. This TCR was recovered from a human donor in good health. CDR3 protein: CASSSGAYNEQFF. The CDR3 region has the DNA TGTGCCAGCAGCTCGGGGGCCTACAATGAGCAGTTCTTC.